This entry features one T cell receptor (beta chain) sequence. Its antigen is still unknown. One junction end does not reproduce the germline sequence, and a read error may be involved. Participants in the prospective study were enrolled through a virtual design, were aged about 18 to 100 years, and lived in fewer than 30 United States geographic areas. Cohort assignment in the prospective study relied on participant-reported clinical history from a screening survey and a study questionnaire. Exposed participants had been in contact with someone with a PCR-confirmed or clinician-diagnosed COVID-19 case within 2 weeks of study entry. In the prospective study, mobile phlebotomists collected whole blood, serum and a nasopharyngeal or oropharyngeal swab from each participant. Participants in the prospective study had the option to provide additional blood draws and questionnaires over a roughly two-month period. Before DNA extraction, prospective study blood samples were shipped either frozen or at room temperature.

The data originate from a study of blood T cell repertoires in COVID-19 (dated by TCRdb to 2018 to 2020). Turning to the overall study: Samples from collaborators originated in the United States, Italy and Spain and spanned both the acute and convalescent phases of COVID-19. The prospective study material was composed of cDNA or gDNA derived from T cells, B-cell-depleted T cells, or PBMCs. The sample metadata nearly always contained a de-identified subject ID, COVID-19 status, age in years and sex. Where HLA class I and class II types were available, the types were taken from metadata supplied by the sample provider, not from assay-based typing. The dataset comprised deeply sampled blood TCRbeta repertoires from subjects exposed to, actively infected with, or recovered from COVID-19. The repertoires were made available in a free public database intended to serve as a resource for research on the immune response to SARS-CoV-2. The samples were drawn from two sources: the first 160 participants of the ongoing ImmuneRACE study, and 1,200 or so subjects contributed by 6 global collaborators.

Reading the germline V gene gives CDR1 SGHRS and CDR2 YFSETQ. From the cysteine through the phenylalanine, the CDR3 covers 13 amino acids. The DNA shown is the 39-base CDR3, in frame from base 1. TCRbeta CDR3 regions were amplified from genomic DNA using the immunoSEQ Assay, a bias-controlled multiplex PCR. In the paper's pipeline: Nucleated cell counts per sample were estimated from amplification of reference gene primers within the assay. Sequence reads were collapsed and filtered to measure the absolute abundance of every unique TCRbeta CDR3 rearrangement. Productive Simpson clonality was computed per sample as the square root of Simpson's diversity index over productive rearrangements. This is the immuneACCESS table as TCRdb keeps it, with only in-frame sequences that have V and J called. A part of the clones is gone; compared with another copy, unresolved V genes explain less than half, and the rest is unexplained. Clonal size and the V and J genes are those of that table, whereas D and trimming came from the DNA. Within this sample are approximately 150,000 clones, with 87% of them counted one time only. The ten largest clones represent 4% of the sample.

Summary of the overall study and its limitations: The amount of clinical and demographic metadata varied by source and participant and was provided uncurated.

Sequencing was carried out using PBMCs or T cells enriched from blood (not recorded which). This clonotype was obtained from a woman between 40 and 55 years old who had been exposed to COVID-19. This sequence uses TRBV5-1 and TRBJ1-6; 11 central bases correspond to TRBD1. The DNA sequence reads TGCGCCAGCAGATCCGGGACAGGGGGACTCTGGGGCTTT. Translated, it gives CASRSGTGGLWGF.